The present T cell receptor (beta chain) was sequenced within a study of T cells in Graves' hyperthyroidism and ophthalmopathy. RNA transcripts were the template for amplifying TCR beta CDR3 regions. First-round RT-PCR targeting the TCR CDR3 was performed with the HTBI primer set. TCRdb passed the multiplex PCR reads through MiXCR, listing each CDR3 protein once. The repertoire holds 340,000 or so distinct CDR3 sequences, with 16% as singletons. The PBMCs studied were ones that came from roughly 9.1 ml fresh peripheral blood. This clonotype was observed at least ten times. The germline gives CDR1 MDHEN, CDR2 SYDVKM. The CDR3 length is 16 residues. V lost 7 bases and J lost 0, with 16 bases in between.

The receptor was isolated from a young man with Graves' hyperthyroidism. The sequenced sample consisted of blood. This rearrangement joins TRBV28 to TRBJ2-1, with D perhaps matching TRBD2 (5 bases). The CDR3 bases are TGTGCCAGCACCCCCCCCGACGGGAACTCCTACAATGAGCAGTTCTTC. Amino acid sequence: CASTPPDGNSYNEQFF.